This T cell receptor beta chain was identified during a study of blood T cell repertoires in COVID-19. Across the whole study: Both acute and convalescent COVID-19 samples were obtained from the United States, Italy and Spain. Sources were T cells, B-cell-depleted T cells, or PBMCs; the material itself was cDNA or gDNA.

Participants were aged about 18 to 89 years from around 26 US areas. Before being deemed recovered, Cohort 3 donors had two negative PCRs, clearance, or symptom resolution. Germline-derived CDR1 and CDR2 are GTSNPN and SVGIG (reference sequence). CDR3 length: 15 amino acids. The V and J ends lost 4 bases and 3 bases respectively, with 16 bases between them. Data came from immunoSEQ multiplex PCR; TCRdb stores just in-frame clones and leaves some out. Here the sample spans about 250,000 clones, 85% to 90% being singletons. The chain couples TRBV30 to TRBJ1-5; no clear D. The TCR originated in a middle-aged man who had recovered from COVID-19. Sequencing used PBMCs or T cells enriched from blood (not recorded which). The CDR3 reads CAWKGGSAYNQPQHF. The DNA for the CDR3 is TGTGCCTGGAAAGGCGGCTCCGCTTACAATCAGCCCCAGCATTTT.